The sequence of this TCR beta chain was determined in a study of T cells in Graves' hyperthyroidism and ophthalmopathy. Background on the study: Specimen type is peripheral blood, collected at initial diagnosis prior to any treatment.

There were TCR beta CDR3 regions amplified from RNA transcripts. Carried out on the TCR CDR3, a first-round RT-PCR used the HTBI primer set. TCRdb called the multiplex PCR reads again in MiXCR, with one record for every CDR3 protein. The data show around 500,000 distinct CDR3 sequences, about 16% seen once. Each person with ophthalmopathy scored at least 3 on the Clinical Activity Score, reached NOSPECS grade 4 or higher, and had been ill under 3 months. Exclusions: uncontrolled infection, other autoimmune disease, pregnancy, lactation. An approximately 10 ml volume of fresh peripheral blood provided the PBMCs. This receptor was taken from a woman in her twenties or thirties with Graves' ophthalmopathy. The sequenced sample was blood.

CDR3 region: CASSSQTLGGQGSKVRRAYEQYF. The CDR3 DNA reads as TGTGCCAGCAGTTCCCAAACATTGGGTGGACAGGGAAGTAAGGTGAGGAGGGCCTACGAGCAGTACTTC. V usage is TRBV28 and J usage is TRBJ2-7; TRBD1 agrees at 8 bases. V was pared by 4 bases and J by 2 bases, with 31 bases of the junction left unmatched. This CDR3 contains 23 residues. The V gene's germline CDR1 is MDHEN and CDR2 SYDVKM.